The 11 T cell receptor beta chains in this list originate from one sample, sequenced in a study of blood T cell repertoires in COVID-19. Profiling relied on immunoSEQ multiplex PCR, and the TCRdb table lists in-frame clones only, not all of them. This sample has some 350,000 clones, with 85% to 90% found just once. The sample taken for sequencing was peripheral blood. The receptors derive from a human donor in a cohort sampled during active COVID-19.

The V gene is TRBV6-5, the J gene TRBJ1-1, with a tentative D call TRBD1 (6 bases). Germline V gene lookup returns CDR1 MNHEY and CDR2 SVGAGI. The CDR3 is made up of 13 amino acids. V lost 5 bases to trimming and J lost 4 bases, with 11 bases between them. CDR3 in DNA: TGTGCCAGCAGTCACAGGGATCGCACTGAAGCTTTCTTT. Translating gives CASSHRDRTEAFF.

This clone showed up just once. The V gene is TRBV19, the J gene TRBJ2-5; 13 nucleotides line up with TRBD2. Trimming at V came to 3 bases and at J to 5 bases, leaving 6 bases not matched to a gene. The CDR3 has 16 residues. The germline V gene encodes CDR1 LNHDA and CDR2 SQIVND (reference sequence). This CDR3 reads CASSMTSGGPVETQYF. The CDR3 DNA is TGTGCCAGTAGTATGACTAGCGGGGGGCCGGTTGAGACCCAGTACTTC.

The V gene is TRBV2, the J gene TRBJ2-2, with TRBD2 matching 11 bases. The V and J ends lost 9 bases and 3 bases, in that order; junction bases with no gene match: 3. The CDR3 consists of 14 residues. CDR1 is SNHLY and CDR2 is FYNNEI in the germline V gene. CDR3 nucleotides: TGTGCCAGTAGCGGGAGGGCGGACACCGGGGAGCTGTTTTTT. Translation gives CASSGRADTGELFF.

The rearrangement uses TRBV6-5 and TRBJ2-1; 8 bases are shared with TRBD1. In germline, CDR1 is MNHEY, CDR2 SVGAGI. CDR3 length equals 14 residues. V lost 4 bases, J lost 4 bases, and 3 bases stayed unmatched. The CDR3 reads CASSFYRGYNEQFF. In DNA, the CDR3 is TGTGCCAGCAGTTTCTACAGGGGGTACAATGAGCAGTTCTTC.

This chain uses TRBV20-1 with TRBJ1-4; weak D call: TRBD1 (5 bases). The V end lost 3 bases, the J end lost 5 bases, and 10 bases lay between the germline ends. The CDR3 has 13 amino acids. Germline values: CDR1 DFQATT, CDR2 SNEGSKA (reference sequence). CDR3 amino acids: CSASDGGNEKLFF. The CDR3 coding sequence is TGCAGTGCTAGTGATGGGGGGAATGAAAAACTGTTTTTT.

V usage is TRBV12-1 and J usage is TRBJ2-3; the table's D call TRBD2 went unverified against the DNA. TRBV12-1 is described as a pseudogene. CDR3 length equals 16 residues. The CDR3 sequence: CASALKLAQDRDTQYF. The CDR3 nucleotides read TGTGCCAGCGCCCTGAAACTAGCCCAAGATCGGGATACGCAGTATTTT.

J is TRBJ1-2 and V is TRBV5-4, with D tentatively TRBD1 (6 bases). This CDR3 contains 15 residues. V gave up 2 bases and J gave up 4 bases, with 15 bases separating them. Germline CDR1 and CDR2: SGHNT and YYREEE (reference sequence). The DNA for the CDR3 is TGTGCCAGCAGCTTTCCGGCAGGGGATCTCTATGGCTACACCTTC. Amino acid sequence: CASSFPAGDLYGYTF.

The chain employs TRBV3-1 (or the pseudogene TRBV3-2) and TRBJ1-1; D remains unclear. This CDR3 is built from 13 residues. Trimming removed 4 bases at V and 4 bases at J, with 10 bases between. Germline V gives CDR1 LGHDT, CDR2 YNNKEL (reference sequence). In nucleotides, the CDR3 is TGTGCCAGCAGCCGCGGAGGGTCCACTGAAGCTTTCTTT. Protein: CASSRGGSTEAFF.

In DNA, the CDR3 is TGTGCCATCAGTGAGGGGCCCCCAAACGGGGGAACCTACGAGCAGTACTTC. Translation gives CAISEGPPNGGTYEQYF. The chain combines TRBV10-3 with TRBJ2-7; a possible D gene is TRBD2 (6 bases). Trimming took off 2 bases at V and 2 bases at J, with 19 bases between the two ends. This CDR3 is 17 amino acids long. Germline V gives CDR1 ENHRY, CDR2 SYGVKD.

The chain couples TRBV29-1 to TRBJ2-5, with D uncertain. Germline V gene data show CDR1 as SQVTM and CDR2 as ANQGSEA. The CDR3 runs to 11 residues. V gave up 5 bases and J gave up 5 bases, with 9 bases separating them. The CDR3 region is CSVFESETQYF. CDR3 coding DNA: TGCAGCGTTTTCGAGTCGGAGACCCAGTACTTC.

This chain uses TRBV6-2 or TRBV6-3 with TRBJ2-1; TRBD2 matches at 11 bases. Trimming at V came to 2 bases and at J to 8 bases, leaving 2 bases not matched to a gene. The V gene's germline CDR1 is MNHEY and CDR2 SVGEGT. This CDR3 has 14 residues. The CDR3 is CASSYASGGHEQFF. Written as DNA, the CDR3 is TGTGCCAGCAGTTACGCTAGCGGGGGGCATGAGCAGTTCTTC.